Listed below are T cell receptor beta chains from one sample, sequenced in a study of T cells in Graves' hyperthyroidism and ophthalmopathy. Each CDR3 protein is one row after TCRdb ran MiXCR on the multiplex PCR reads. This table has roughly 500,000 distinct CDR3 sequences, approximately 13% appearing once. Sequences were obtained from blood. These receptor sequences come from a woman under 40 with Graves' hyperthyroidism that later progressed to Graves' ophthalmopathy. The CDR3 runs from the conserved cysteine through the conserved F or W. A D gene is named only where the DNA matches it firmly. Rows may omit the clone size; those that give it use once, few, many or a size class.

v_call: TRBV7-2
clone_size: many
j_call: TRBJ2-3
d_call: TRBD2
cdr3_aa: CAGSGGSGTDTQYF
cdr3_nt: TGTGCCGGATCGGGGGGGTCAGGGACAGATACGCAGTATTTT

v_call: TRBV12-3/TRBV12-4
clone_size: few
j_call: TRBJ2-5
d_call: TRBD2
cdr3_aa: CASSRRQAGGIFGETQYF
cdr3_nt: TGTGCCAGCAGTAGGCGACAAGCGGGAGGTATTTTCGGAGAGACCCAGTACTTC

v_call: TRBV6-5
clone_size: many
j_call: TRBJ2-5
d_call: .
cdr3_aa: CASSYSLQAAQETQYF
cdr3_nt: TGTGCCAGCAGTTATAGTTTGCAGGCGGCACAAGAGACCCAGTACTTC

v_call: TRBV29-1
clone_size: .
j_call: TRBJ1-5
d_call: .
cdr3_aa: CSVVLDTTGGQPQHF
cdr3_nt: TGCAGCGTTGTCCTGGACACCACGGGGGGTCAGCCCCAGCATTTT

v_call: TRBV24-1
clone_size: few
j_call: TRBJ1-2
d_call: .
cdr3_aa: CATSDSYSNYGYTF
cdr3_nt: TGTGCCACCAGCGACAGTTACTCTAACTATGGCTACACCTTC

v_call: TRBV20-1
clone_size: many
j_call: TRBJ1-2
d_call: TRBD1
cdr3_aa: CSASKQGATLYGYTF
cdr3_nt: TGCAGTGCTAGCAAACAGGGGGCGACCCTCTATGGCTACACCTTC

v_call: TRBV6-1
clone_size: many
j_call: TRBJ1-6
d_call: TRBD1
cdr3_aa: CASEPGQGSPLHF
cdr3_nt: TGTGCCAGCGAGCCCGGACAGGGATCACCCCTCCACTTT

v_call: TRBV27
clone_size: many
j_call: TRBJ1-1
d_call: .
cdr3_aa: CASRRQAMNTEAFF
cdr3_nt: TGTGCCAGCAGGAGACAGGCCATGAACACTGAAGCTTTCTTT

v_call: TRBV5-1
clone_size: .
j_call: TRBJ1-1
d_call: .
cdr3_aa: CASSTAIGGLGEAFF
cdr3_nt: TGCGCCAGCAGTACCGCTATAGGGGGGCTAGGGGAAGCTTTCTTT

v_call: TRBV19
clone_size: .
j_call: TRBJ2-7
d_call: .
cdr3_aa: CATSTYRSYEQYF
cdr3_nt: TGTGCCACCTCGACGTATAGGTCCTACGAGCAGTACTTC

v_call: TRBV10-3
clone_size: many
j_call: TRBJ2-2
d_call: TRBD2
cdr3_aa: CAISESTGGTGELFF
cdr3_nt: TGTGCCATCAGTGAGTCGACGGGAGGAACCGGGGAGCTGTTTTTT

v_call: TRBV24-1
clone_size: many
j_call: TRBJ1-2
d_call: TRBD1
cdr3_aa: CATSTGGSYGYTF
cdr3_nt: TGTGCCACTTCAACAGGGGGGTCTTATGGCTACACCTTC

v_call: TRBV5-1
clone_size: few
j_call: TRBJ2-2
d_call: TRBD2
cdr3_aa: CASSLAGLAGSTGELFF
cdr3_nt: TGCGCCAGCAGCTTGGCCGGGCTAGCGGGAAGCACCGGGGAGCTGTTTTTT

v_call: TRBV10-3
clone_size: few
j_call: TRBJ2-1
d_call: .
cdr3_aa: CAITRGQYNEQFF
cdr3_nt: TGTGCCATCACCCGGGGACAATACAATGAGCAGTTCTTC

v_call: TRBV6-1
clone_size: .
j_call: TRBJ2-7
d_call: TRBD2
cdr3_aa: CASSPAGGSNEQYF
cdr3_nt: TGTGCCAGCTCCCCCGCGGGGGGGTCCAACGAGCAGTACTTC

v_call: TRBV7-8
clone_size: many
j_call: TRBJ1-2
d_call: TRBD1
cdr3_aa: CASSYGQDYGYTF
cdr3_nt: TGTGCCAGCAGCTACGGACAGGACTATGGCTACACCTTC

v_call: TRBV7-2
clone_size: many
j_call: TRBJ1-5
d_call: .
cdr3_aa: CASSPAYGANQPQHF
cdr3_nt: TGTGCCAGCAGCCCAGCATACGGGGCCAATCAGCCCCAGCATTTT

v_call: TRBV5-6
clone_size: few
j_call: TRBJ2-7
d_call: TRBD2
cdr3_aa: CASSFGTSGSLGEQYF
cdr3_nt: TGTGCCAGCAGCTTTGGGACTAGCGGGAGTCTCGGGGAGCAGTACTTC

v_call: TRBV6-2/TRBV6-3
clone_size: many
j_call: TRBJ2-7
d_call: .
cdr3_aa: CASSSGRREYRYEQYF
cdr3_nt: TGTGCCAGCAGTTCTGGTAGACGGGAGTATCGTTACGAGCAGTACTTC

v_call: TRBV4-1
clone_size: many
j_call: TRBJ2-7
d_call: .
cdr3_aa: CASSPILLGNSYEQYF
cdr3_nt: TGCGCCAGCAGCCCGATCCTGTTGGGGAACTCCTACGAGCAGTACTTC

v_call: TRBV5-1
clone_size: few
j_call: TRBJ2-2
d_call: TRBD1
cdr3_aa: CASSPRTGPTGELFF
cdr3_nt: TGCGCCAGCAGCCCACGGACAGGGCCCACCGGGGAGCTGTTTTTT

v_call: TRBV6-2/TRBV6-3
clone_size: many
j_call: TRBJ1-1
d_call: .
cdr3_aa: CASSYPFGGTTEAFF
cdr3_nt: TGTGCCAGCAGTTACCCGTTTGGGGGAACCACTGAAGCTTTCTTT

v_call: TRBV7-9
clone_size: many
j_call: TRBJ1-2
d_call: .
cdr3_aa: CASSLAPGGVRSTYGYTF
cdr3_nt: TGTGCCAGCAGCTTAGCACCCGGGGGGGTAAGATCTACCTATGGCTACACCTTC

v_call: TRBV4-2
clone_size: .
j_call: TRBJ2-7
d_call: TRBD2
cdr3_aa: CASSQDRTSGIYEQYF
cdr3_nt: TGTGCCAGCAGCCAAGATCGAACTAGCGGGATTTACGAGCAGTACTTC

v_call: TRBV12-5
clone_size: few
j_call: TRBJ1-1
d_call: .
cdr3_aa: CASAPLTFNTEAFF
cdr3_nt: TGTGCTAGTGCCCCACTTACTTTTAACACTGAAGCTTTCTTT

v_call: TRBV24-1
clone_size: few
j_call: TRBJ2-5
d_call: TRBD1
cdr3_aa: CATRPTGEGDETQYF
cdr3_nt: TGTGCCACCAGACCCACAGGGGAAGGGGACGAGACCCAGTACTTC

v_call: TRBV6-2/TRBV6-3
clone_size: many
j_call: TRBJ2-7
d_call: TRBD1
cdr3_aa: CASTPGTGSHEQYF
cdr3_nt: TGTGCCAGCACCCCCGGGACAGGGTCACACGAGCAGTACTTC

v_call: TRBV6-5
clone_size: many
j_call: TRBJ2-3
d_call: .
cdr3_aa: CASSYSAPSTDTQYF
cdr3_nt: TGTGCCAGCAGTTACTCGGCCCCTAGCACAGATACGCAGTATTTT

v_call: TRBV11-2
clone_size: .
j_call: TRBJ1-4
d_call: TRBD1
cdr3_aa: CASSSRRGGGTNEKLFF
cdr3_nt: TGTGCCAGCAGCTCAAGACGAGGGGGCGGAACTAATGAAAAACTGTTTTTT

v_call: TRBV12-5
clone_size: few
j_call: TRBJ2-2
d_call: .
cdr3_aa: CASGPQVGNTGELFF
cdr3_nt: TGTGCTAGTGGTCCTCAAGTGGGGAACACCGGGGAGCTGTTTTTT

v_call: TRBV6-1
clone_size: few
j_call: TRBJ2-7
d_call: TRBD2
cdr3_aa: CASRDSGKGYEQYF
cdr3_nt: TGTGCCAGCAGGGATAGCGGGAAAGGGTACGAGCAGTACTTC

v_call: TRBV3-1
clone_size: many
j_call: TRBJ2-1
d_call: TRBD1
cdr3_aa: CASSHRGQGDNEQFF
cdr3_nt: TGTGCCAGCAGCCATCGGGGACAGGGTGACAATGAGCAGTTCTTC

v_call: TRBV11-1
clone_size: many
j_call: TRBJ2-2
d_call: .
cdr3_aa: CASSLNAGGELFF
cdr3_nt: TGTGCCAGCAGCTTAAATGCAGGCGGGGAGCTGTTTTTT

v_call: TRBV5-1
clone_size: .
j_call: TRBJ2-7
d_call: .
cdr3_aa: CASTSRDMGSYEQYF
cdr3_nt: TGCGCCAGCACCTCCCGGGACATGGGCTCCTACGAGCAGTACTTC

v_call: TRBV20-1
clone_size: many
j_call: TRBJ2-3
d_call: TRBD2
cdr3_aa: CSARVPIRTSGSSTDTQYF
cdr3_nt: TGCAGTGCTAGAGTACCTATTCGGACTAGCGGGTCTAGCACAGATACGCAGTATTTT

v_call: TRBV28
clone_size: many
j_call: TRBJ2-7
d_call: .
cdr3_aa: CASSFREEQYF
cdr3_nt: TGTGCCAGCAGTTTTAGAGAAGAGCAGTACTTC

v_call: TRBV20-1
clone_size: many
j_call: TRBJ2-2
d_call: .
cdr3_aa: CSARDRLGSGELFF
cdr3_nt: TGCAGTGCTAGAGACCGTTTGGGTTCCGGGGAGCTGTTTTTT

v_call: TRBV7-2
clone_size: .
j_call: TRBJ2-7
d_call: TRBD1
cdr3_aa: CASSFTGASSYEQYF
cdr3_nt: TGTGCCAGCAGCTTCACAGGGGCCTCGTCCTACGAGCAGTACTTC

v_call: TRBV2
clone_size: many
j_call: TRBJ1-1
d_call: .
cdr3_aa: CASRRGLFTEAFF
cdr3_nt: TGTGCCAGTCGTCGGGGCTTGTTCACTGAAGCTTTCTTT

v_call: TRBV29-1
clone_size: many
j_call: TRBJ2-1
d_call: TRBD1
cdr3_aa: CSVGQGISYNEQFF
cdr3_nt: TGCAGCGTTGGACAGGGTATCTCCTACAATGAGCAGTTCTTC

v_call: TRBV2
clone_size: .
j_call: TRBJ2-1
d_call: TRBD2
cdr3_aa: CASSGTSGRCFF
cdr3_nt: TGTGCCAGCAGCGGGACTAGCGGGAGGTGTTTCTTC

v_call: TRBV28
clone_size: .
j_call: TRBJ2-5
d_call: TRBD1
cdr3_aa: CASSLTGAAETQYF
cdr3_nt: TGTGCCAGCAGTTTGACAGGGGCCGCAGAGACCCAGTACTTC